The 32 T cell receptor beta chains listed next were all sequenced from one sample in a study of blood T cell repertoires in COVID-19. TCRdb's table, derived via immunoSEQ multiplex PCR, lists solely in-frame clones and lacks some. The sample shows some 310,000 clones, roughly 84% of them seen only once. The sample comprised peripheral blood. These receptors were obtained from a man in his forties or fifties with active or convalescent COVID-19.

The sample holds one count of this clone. CDR3 coding DNA: TGCGCCAGCAGCATCCTAGCGGGAGGGCCAAGCGAGCAGTACTTC. Its translation: CASSILAGGPSEQYF. This chain connects TRBV5-1 to TRBJ2-7; 12 bases agree with TRBD2. V shed 4 bases and J 6 bases; nucleotides not matched to a gene: 8. Germline lookup yields CDR1 SGHRS and CDR2 YFSETQ. The CDR3 covers 15 residues.

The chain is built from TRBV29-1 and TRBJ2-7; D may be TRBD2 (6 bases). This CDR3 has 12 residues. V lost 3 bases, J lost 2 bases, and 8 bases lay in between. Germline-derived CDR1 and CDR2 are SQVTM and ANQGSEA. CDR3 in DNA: TGCAGCGTTGACAGGGAGGCCTACGAGCAGTACTTC. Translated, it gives CSVDREAYEQYF.

Here the CDR3 reads CASSDAGAYTF. The CDR3, as DNA: TGTGCCAGCAGTGACGCAGGGGCTTACACCTTC. The chain employs TRBV6-1 and TRBJ1-2, with D possibly TRBD1 on 6 matching bases. Trimming shortened V by 3 bases and J by 11 bases, and 10 bases separated the two germline ends. The CDR3 runs to 11 residues. Germline lookup yields CDR1 MNHNS and CDR2 SASEGT.

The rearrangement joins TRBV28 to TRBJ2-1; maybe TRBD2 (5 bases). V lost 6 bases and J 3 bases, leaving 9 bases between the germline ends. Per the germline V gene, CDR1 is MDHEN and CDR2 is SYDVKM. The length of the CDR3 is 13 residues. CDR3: CASRARDYNEQFF. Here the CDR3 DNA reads TGTGCCAGCAGGGCCCGGGACTACAATGAGCAGTTCTTC.

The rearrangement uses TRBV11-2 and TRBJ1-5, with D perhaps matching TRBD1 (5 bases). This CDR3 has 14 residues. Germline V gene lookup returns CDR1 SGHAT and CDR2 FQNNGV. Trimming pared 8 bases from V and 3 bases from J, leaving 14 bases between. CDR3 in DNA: TGTGCCAGCGCTCGGCAGGGAAACAATCAGCCCCAGCATTTT. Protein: CASARQGNNQPQHF.

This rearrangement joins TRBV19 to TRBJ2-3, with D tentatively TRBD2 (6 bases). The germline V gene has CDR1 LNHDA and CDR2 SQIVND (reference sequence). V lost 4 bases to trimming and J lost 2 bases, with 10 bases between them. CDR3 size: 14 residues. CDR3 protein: CASSTRRDTDTQYF. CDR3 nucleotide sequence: TGTGCCAGTAGTACCCGGAGGGACACAGATACGCAGTATTTT.

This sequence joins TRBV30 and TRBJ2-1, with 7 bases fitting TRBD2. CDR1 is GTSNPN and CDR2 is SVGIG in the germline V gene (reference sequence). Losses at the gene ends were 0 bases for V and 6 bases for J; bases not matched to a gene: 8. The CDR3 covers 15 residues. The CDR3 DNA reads TGTGCCTGGAGTGTAGGCGGGGGAACGGGCAATGAGCAGTTCTTC. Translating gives CAWSVGGGTGNEQFF.

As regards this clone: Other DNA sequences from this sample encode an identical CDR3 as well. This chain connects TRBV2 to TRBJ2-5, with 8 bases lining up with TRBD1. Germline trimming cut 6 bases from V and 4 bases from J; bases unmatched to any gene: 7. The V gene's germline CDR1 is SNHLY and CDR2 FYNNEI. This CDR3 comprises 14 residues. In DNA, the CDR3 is TGTGCCAGCAGCGACAGGGGATCAGGAGAGACCCAGTACTTC. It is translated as CASSDRGSGETQYF.

The CDR3 sequence: CAVQNRDFYYEQYF. In DNA form, the CDR3 reads TGCGCCGTACAGAACCGGGACTTTTACTACGAGCAGTACTTC. This rearrangement joins TRBV10-1 to TRBJ2-7; D might be TRBD2 (6 bases). This CDR3 has 14 amino acids. V gave up 11 bases and J gave up 3 bases, with 20 bases separating them. The germline V gene encodes CDR1 WNHNN and CDR2 SYGVQD (reference sequence).

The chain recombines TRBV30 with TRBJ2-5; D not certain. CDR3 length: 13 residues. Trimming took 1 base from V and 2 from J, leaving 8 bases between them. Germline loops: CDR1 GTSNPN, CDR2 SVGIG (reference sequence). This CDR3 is CAWSGQAQETQYF. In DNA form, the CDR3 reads TGTGCCTGGAGTGGGCAGGCGCAAGAGACCCAGTACTTC.

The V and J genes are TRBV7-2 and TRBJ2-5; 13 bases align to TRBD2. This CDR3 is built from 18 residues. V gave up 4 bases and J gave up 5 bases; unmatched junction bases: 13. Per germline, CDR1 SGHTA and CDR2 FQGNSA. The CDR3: CASSSKGLAGTRRETQYF. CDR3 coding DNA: TGTGCCAGCAGCTCGAAGGGACTAGCGGGGACAAGAAGGGAGACCCAGTACTTC.

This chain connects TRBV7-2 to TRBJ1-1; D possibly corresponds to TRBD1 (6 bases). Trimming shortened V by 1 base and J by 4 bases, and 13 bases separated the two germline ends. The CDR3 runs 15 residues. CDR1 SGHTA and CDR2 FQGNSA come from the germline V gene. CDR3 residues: CASSLGDGGVTEAFF. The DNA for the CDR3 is TGTGCCAGCAGCTTAGGGGATGGGGGCGTCACTGAAGCTTTCTTT. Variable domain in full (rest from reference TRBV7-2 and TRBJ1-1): GAGVSQSPSNKVTEKGKDVELRCDPISGHTALYWYRQSLGQGLEFLIYFQGNSAPDKSGLPSDRFSAERTGGSVSTLTIQRTQQEDSAVYLCASSLGDGGVTEAFFGQGTRLTVV.

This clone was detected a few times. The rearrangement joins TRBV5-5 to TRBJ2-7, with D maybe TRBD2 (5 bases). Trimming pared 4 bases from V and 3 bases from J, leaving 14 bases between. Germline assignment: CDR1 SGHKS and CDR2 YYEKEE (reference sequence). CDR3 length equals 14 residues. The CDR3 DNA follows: TGTGCCAGCAGCGCCAGCGGAAGGAACTACGAGCAGTACTTC. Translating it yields CASSASGRNYEQYF.

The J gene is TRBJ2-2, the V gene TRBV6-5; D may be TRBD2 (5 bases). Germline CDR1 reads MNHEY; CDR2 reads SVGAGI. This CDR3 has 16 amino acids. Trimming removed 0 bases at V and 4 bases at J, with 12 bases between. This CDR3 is CASSYSWRVITGELFF. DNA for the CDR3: TGTGCCAGCAGTTACTCGTGGCGGGTGATCACCGGGGAGCTGTTTTTT.

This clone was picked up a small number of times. The CDR3 spells CASSYSPTGGYYGYTF. The CDR3, as DNA: TGTGCCAGCAGTTACTCCCCTACAGGGGGCTACTATGGCTACACCTTC. The chain combines TRBV6-5 with TRBJ1-2; 9 bases line up with TRBD1. CDR3 length: 16 amino acids. Trimming cost V 0 bases and J 3 bases; bases outside gene matches: 5. Germline CDR1 and CDR2: MNHEY and SVGAGI.

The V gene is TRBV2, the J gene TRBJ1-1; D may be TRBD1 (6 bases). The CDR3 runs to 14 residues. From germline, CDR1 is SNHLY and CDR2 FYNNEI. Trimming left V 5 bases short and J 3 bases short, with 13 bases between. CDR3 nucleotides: TGTGCCAGCAGTATACAGGGTAGAGACACTGAAGCTTTCTTT. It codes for CASSIQGRDTEAFF.

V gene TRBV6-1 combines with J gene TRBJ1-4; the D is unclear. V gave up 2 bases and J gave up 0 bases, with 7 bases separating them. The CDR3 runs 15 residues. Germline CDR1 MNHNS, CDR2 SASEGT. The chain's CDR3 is CASSEPGATNEKLFF. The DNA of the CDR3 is TGTGCCAGCAGTGAACCCGGGGCAACTAATGAAAAACTGTTTTTT.

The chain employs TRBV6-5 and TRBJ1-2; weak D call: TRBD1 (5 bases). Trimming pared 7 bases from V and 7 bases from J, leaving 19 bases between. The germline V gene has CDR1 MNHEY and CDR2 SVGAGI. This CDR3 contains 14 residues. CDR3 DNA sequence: TGTGCCAGCATTAGGGGCAACCTGCTGGGTGGCTACACCTTC. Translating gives CASIRGNLLGGYTF.

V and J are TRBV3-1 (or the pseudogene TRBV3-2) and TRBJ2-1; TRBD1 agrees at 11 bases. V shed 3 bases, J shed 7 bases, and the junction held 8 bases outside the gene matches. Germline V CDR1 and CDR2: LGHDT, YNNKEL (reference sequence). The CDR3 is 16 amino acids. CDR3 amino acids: CASSQGTGQGENEQFF. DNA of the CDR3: TGTGCCAGCAGCCAGGGGACGGGACAGGGGGAAAATGAGCAGTTCTTC.

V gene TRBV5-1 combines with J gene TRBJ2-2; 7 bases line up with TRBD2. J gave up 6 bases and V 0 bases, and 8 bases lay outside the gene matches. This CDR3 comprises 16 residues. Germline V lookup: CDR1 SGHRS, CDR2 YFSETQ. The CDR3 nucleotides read TGCGCCAGCAGCTTGGAGGGAGGGAGAAAGGCCGGGGAGCTGTTTTTT. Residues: CASSLEGGRKAGELFF.

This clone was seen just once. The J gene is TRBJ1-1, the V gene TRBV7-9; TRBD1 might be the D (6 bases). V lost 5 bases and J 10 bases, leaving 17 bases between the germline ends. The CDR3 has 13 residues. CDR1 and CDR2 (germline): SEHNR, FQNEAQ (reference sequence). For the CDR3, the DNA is TGTGCCAGCAGCCCGGACAGTTACACGGGAGCTTTCTTT. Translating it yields CASSPDSYTGAFF.

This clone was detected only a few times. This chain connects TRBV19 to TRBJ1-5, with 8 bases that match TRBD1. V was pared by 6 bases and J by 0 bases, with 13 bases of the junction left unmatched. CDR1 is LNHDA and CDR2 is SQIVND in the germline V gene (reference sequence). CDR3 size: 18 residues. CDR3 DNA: TGTGCCAGTAGACCCGGGACAGGCCAGGGGTATAGCAATCAGCCCCAGCATTTT. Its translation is CASRPGTGQGYSNQPQHF.

The CDR3 DNA is TGTGCCAGCAGTATTACAGGGGACCCTAATCAGCCCCAGCATTTT. Translation: CASSITGDPNQPQHF. J is TRBJ1-5 and V is TRBV6-5; 7 nucleotides match TRBD1. There are 15 residues in the CDR3. Germline assignment: CDR1 MNHEY and CDR2 SVGAGI. Trimming took 5 bases from V and 4 from J; bases not matched to a gene: 8.

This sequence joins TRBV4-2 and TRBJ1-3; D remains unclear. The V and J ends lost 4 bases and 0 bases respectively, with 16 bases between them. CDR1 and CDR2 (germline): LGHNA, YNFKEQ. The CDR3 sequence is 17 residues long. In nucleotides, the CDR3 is TGTGCCAGCAGCCCCCCTCTCGACGGGAACTCTGGAAACACCATATATTTT. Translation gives CASSPPLDGNSGNTIYF.

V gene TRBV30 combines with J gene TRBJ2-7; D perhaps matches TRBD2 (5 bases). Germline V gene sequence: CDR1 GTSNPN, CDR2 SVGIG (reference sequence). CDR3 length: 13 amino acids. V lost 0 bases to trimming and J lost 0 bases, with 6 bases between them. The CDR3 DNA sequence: TGTGCCTGGAGTGTCCGGGACTCCTACGAGCAGTACTTC. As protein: CAWSVRDSYEQYF.

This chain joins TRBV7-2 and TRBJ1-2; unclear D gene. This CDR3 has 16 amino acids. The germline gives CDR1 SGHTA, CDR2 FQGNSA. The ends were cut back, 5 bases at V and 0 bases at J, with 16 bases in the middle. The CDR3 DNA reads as TGTGCCAGCAGCCTAGATCCTACAGCGGCTAACTATGGCTACACCTTC. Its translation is CASSLDPTAANYGYTF. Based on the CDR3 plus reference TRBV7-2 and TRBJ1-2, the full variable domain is GAGVSQSPSNKVTEKGKDVELRCDPISGHTALYWYRQSLGQGLEFLIYFQGNSAPDKSGLPSDRFSAERTGGSVSTLTIQRTQQEDSAVYLCASSLDPTAANYGYTFGSGTRLTVV.

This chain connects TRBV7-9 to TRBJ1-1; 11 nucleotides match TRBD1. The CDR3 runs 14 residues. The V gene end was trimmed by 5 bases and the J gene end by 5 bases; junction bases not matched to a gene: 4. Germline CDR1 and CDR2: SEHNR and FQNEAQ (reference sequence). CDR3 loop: CASSRGTGGTEAFF. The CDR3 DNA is TGTGCCAGCAGCCGCGGGACAGGGGGTACTGAAGCTTTCTTT.

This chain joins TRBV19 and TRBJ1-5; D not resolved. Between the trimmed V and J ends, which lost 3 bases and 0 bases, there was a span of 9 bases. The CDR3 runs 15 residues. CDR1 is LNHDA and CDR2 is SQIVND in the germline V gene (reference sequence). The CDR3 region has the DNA TGTGCCAGTAGTATTAGCGGGTATAGCAATCAGCCCCAGCATTTT. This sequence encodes CASSISGYSNQPQHF.

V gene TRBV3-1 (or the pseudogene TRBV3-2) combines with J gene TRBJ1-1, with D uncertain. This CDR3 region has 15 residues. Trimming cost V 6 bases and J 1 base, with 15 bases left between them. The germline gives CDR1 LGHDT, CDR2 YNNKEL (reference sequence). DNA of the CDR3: TGTGCCAGCAGTGACACATCCGTAGGGAACACTGAAGCTTTCTTT. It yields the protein CASSDTSVGNTEAFF.

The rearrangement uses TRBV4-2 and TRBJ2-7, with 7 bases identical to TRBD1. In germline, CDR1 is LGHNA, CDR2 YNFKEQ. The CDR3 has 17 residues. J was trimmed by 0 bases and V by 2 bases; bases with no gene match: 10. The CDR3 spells CASSQMETGPNSYEQYF. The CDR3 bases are TGTGCCAGCAGCCAAATGGAGACAGGGCCGAACTCCTACGAGCAGTACTTC.

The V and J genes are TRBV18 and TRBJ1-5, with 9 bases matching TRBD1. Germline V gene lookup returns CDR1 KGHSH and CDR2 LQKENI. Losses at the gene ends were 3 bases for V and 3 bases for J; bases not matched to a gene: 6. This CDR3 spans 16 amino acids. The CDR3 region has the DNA TGTGCCAGCTCACCGAACAACAGGGGGCTCAATCAGCCCCAGCATTTT. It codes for CASSPNNRGLNQPQHF.

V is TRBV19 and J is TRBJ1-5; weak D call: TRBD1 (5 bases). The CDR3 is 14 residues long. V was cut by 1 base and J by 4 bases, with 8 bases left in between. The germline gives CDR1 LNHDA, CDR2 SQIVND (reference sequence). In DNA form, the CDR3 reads TGTGCCAGTAGTATAGGGACACGTAATCAGCCCCAGCATTTT. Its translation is CASSIGTRNQPQHF.